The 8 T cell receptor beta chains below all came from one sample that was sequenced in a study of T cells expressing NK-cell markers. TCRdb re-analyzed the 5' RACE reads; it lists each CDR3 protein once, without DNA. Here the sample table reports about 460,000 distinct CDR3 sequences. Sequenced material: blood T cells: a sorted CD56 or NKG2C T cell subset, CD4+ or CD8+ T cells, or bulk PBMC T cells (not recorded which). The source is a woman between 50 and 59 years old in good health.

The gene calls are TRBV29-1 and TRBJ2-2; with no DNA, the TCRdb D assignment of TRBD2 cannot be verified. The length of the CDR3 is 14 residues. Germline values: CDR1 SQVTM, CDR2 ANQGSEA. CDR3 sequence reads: CSVASGRVSGELFF.

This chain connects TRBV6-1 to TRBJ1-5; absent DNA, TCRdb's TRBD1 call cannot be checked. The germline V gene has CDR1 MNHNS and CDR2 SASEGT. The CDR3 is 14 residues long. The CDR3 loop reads CASSKGSQGEPQHF.

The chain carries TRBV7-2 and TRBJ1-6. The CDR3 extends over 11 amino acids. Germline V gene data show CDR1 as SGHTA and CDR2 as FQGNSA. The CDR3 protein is CASSLDGYLHF.

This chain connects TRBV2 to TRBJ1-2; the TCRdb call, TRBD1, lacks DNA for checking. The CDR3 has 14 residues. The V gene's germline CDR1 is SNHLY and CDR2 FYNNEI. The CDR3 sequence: CASRQDSHDYGYTF.

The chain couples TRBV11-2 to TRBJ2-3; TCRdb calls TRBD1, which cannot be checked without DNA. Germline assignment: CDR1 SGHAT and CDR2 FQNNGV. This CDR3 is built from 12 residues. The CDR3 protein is CASSQITAPLYF.

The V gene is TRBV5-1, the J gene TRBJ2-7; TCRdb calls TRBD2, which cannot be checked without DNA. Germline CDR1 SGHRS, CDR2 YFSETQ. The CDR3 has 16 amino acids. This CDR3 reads CASSLESTLAGSEQYF.

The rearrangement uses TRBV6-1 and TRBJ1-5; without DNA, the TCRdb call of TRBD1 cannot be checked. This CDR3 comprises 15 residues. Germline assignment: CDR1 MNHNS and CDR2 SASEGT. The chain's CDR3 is CASSVFRDGNQPQHF.

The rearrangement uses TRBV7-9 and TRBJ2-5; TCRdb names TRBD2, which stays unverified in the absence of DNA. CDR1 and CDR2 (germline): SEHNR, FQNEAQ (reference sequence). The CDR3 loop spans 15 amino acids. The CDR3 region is CASSLYSGVMKTQYF.